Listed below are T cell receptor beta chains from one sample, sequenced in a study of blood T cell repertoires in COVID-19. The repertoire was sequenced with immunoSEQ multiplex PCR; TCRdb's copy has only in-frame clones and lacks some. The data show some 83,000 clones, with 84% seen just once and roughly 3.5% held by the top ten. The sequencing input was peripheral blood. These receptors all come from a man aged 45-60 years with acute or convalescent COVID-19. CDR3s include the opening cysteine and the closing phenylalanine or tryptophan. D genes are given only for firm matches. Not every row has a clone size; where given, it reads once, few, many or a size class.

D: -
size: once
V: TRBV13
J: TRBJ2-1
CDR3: CASSLVGGSQSHEQFF
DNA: TGTGCCAGCAGCTTAGTAGGTGGGAGCCAAAGCCATGAGCAGTTCTTC

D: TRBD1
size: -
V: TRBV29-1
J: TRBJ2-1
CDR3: CSVEVYGQGYNEQFF
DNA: TGCAGCGTTGAAGTTTATGGACAGGGATACAATGAGCAGTTCTTC

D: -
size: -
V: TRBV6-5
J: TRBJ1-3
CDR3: CASTTDGTSGNTIYF
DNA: TGTGCCAGCACCACAGACGGTACCTCTGGAAACACCATATATTTT

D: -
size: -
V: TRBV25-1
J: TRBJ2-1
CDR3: CASSPSSYNEQFF
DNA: TGTGCCAGCAGTCCGAGCTCCTACAATGAGCAGTTCTTC

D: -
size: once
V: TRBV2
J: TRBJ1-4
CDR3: CASSKQGTNEKLFF
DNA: TGTGCCAGCAGTAAACAGGGTACTAATGAAAAACTGTTTTTT

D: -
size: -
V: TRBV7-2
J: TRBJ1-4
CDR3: CASSQGPGGEKLFF
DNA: TGTGCCAGCAGCCAAGGGCCCGGGGGAGAAAAACTGTTTTTT

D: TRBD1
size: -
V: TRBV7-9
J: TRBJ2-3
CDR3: CASSPGTGVGDTQYF
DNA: TGTGCCAGCAGCCCCGGGACAGGGGTGGGGGATACGCAGTATTTT

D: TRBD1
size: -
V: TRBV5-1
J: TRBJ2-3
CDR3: CASTRGQGASTDTQYF
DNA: TGCGCCAGCACCAGAGGGCAGGGGGCTAGCACAGATACGCAGTATTTT

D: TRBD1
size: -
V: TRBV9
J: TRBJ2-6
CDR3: CASSAPRQGDSGANVLTF
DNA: TGTGCCAGCAGCGCCCCGAGACAGGGGGACTCTGGGGCCAACGTCCTGACTTTC

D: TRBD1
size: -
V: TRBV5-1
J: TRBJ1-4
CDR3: CASSEQGNDEKLFF
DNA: TGCGCCAGCAGCGAACAGGGGAACGATGAAAAACTGTTTTTT

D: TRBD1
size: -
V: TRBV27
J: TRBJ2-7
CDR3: CASSGSGQVHYEQYF
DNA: TGTGCCAGCAGTGGCTCGGGACAGGTCCACTACGAGCAGTACTTC

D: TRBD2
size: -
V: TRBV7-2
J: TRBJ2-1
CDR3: CASSQQLAGSNEQFF
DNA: TGTGCCAGCAGCCAACAGCTAGCGGGAAGCAATGAGCAGTTCTTC

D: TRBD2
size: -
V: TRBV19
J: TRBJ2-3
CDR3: CASTPLAGGPRTDTQYF
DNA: TGTGCCAGTACCCCACTAGCGGGGGGGCCGAGGACAGATACGCAGTATTTT

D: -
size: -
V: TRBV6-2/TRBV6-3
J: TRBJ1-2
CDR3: CASSPQVNYGYTF
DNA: TGTGCCAGCAGCCCACAGGTGAACTATGGCTACACCTTC

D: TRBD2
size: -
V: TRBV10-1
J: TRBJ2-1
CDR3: CASSALSGKGSYNEQFF
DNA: TGCGCCAGCAGTGCTCTTAGCGGGAAGGGGTCCTACAATGAGCAGTTCTTC

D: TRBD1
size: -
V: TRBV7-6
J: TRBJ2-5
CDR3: CASSLVGTGEHQETQYF
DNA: TGTGCCAGCAGCTTAGTAGGGACAGGGGAGCACCAAGAGACCCAGTACTTC

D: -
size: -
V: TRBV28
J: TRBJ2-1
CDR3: CASTESRHYNEQFF
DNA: TGTGCCAGTACCGAAAGCAGACACTACAATGAGCAGTTCTTC

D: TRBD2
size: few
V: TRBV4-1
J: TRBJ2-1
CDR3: CASSLTGAGGNEQFF
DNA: TGCGCCAGCAGCCTAACGGGGGCGGGGGGTAATGAGCAGTTCTTC

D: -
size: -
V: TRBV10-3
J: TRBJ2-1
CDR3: CAISERVNEQFF
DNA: TGTGCCATCAGTGAAAGAGTCAATGAGCAGTTCTTC

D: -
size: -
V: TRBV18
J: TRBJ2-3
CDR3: CASSPPASGTDTQYF
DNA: TGTGCCAGCTCACCACCAGCCTCAGGGACAGATACGCAGTATTTT

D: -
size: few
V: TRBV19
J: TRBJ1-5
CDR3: CASRPDQSGFQPQHF
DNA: TGTGCCAGTAGACCCGACCAGTCAGGGTTTCAGCCCCAGCATTTT

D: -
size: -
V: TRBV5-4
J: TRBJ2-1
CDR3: CASSLRDNEQFF
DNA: TGTGCCAGCAGCTTGCGAGACAATGAGCAGTTCTTC

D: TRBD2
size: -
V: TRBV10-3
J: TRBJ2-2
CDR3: CAIKLAGTGELFF
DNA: TGTGCCATCAAGCTAGCGGGGACCGGGGAGCTGTTTTTT

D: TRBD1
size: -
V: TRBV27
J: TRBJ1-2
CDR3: CASSLSGTGRTRGYTF
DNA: TGTGCCAGCAGTTTATCTGGGACAGGGAGAACGAGAGGCTACACCTTC

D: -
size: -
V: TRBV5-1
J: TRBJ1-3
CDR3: CASSLRQGTPGNTIYF
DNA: TGCGCCAGCAGCTTGAGGCAGGGAACCCCTGGAAACACCATATATTTT

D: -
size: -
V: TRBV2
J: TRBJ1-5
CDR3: CASSFKISNQPQHF
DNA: TGTGCCAGCAGTTTCAAAATTAGCAATCAGCCCCAGCATTTT

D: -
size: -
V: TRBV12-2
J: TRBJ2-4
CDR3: CASRLAPVVAKNIQYF
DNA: TGTGCAAGTCGCTTAGCCCCGGTCGTAGCCAAAAACATTCAGTACTTC

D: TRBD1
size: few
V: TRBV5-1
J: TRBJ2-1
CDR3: CASSFSGQTNEQFF
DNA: TGCGCCAGCAGCTTCTCGGGACAGACCAATGAGCAGTTCTTC

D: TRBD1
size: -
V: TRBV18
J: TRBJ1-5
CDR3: CASSLGQGIDQPQHF
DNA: TGTGCCAGCTCACTCGGACAGGGGATAGATCAGCCCCAGCATTTT

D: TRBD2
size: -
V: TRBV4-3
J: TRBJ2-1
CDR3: CASSQDSASGGASEQFF
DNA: TGCGCCAGCAGCCAAGATTCGGCTAGCGGGGGGGCCTCTGAGCAGTTCTTC

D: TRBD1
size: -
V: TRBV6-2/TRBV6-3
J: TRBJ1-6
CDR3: CASSLRGTAKLVGSYNSPLHF
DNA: TGTGCCAGCAGTCTACGTGGGACAGCAAAGCTCGTCGGTTCCTATAATTCACCCCTCCACTTT

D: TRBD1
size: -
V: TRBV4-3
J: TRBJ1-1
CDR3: CASSQDSRGSTEAFF
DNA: TGCGCCAGCAGCCAAGATTCCAGGGGGTCTACTGAAGCTTTCTTT

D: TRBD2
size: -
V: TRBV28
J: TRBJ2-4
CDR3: CASSLSGGAKENIQYF
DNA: TGTGCCAGCAGTTTATCCGGGGGGGCCAAGGAAAACATTCAGTACTTC

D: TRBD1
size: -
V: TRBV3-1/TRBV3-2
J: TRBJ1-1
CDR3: CASSQRDRNTEAFF
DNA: TGTGCCAGCAGCCAACGGGACAGGAACACTGAAGCTTTCTTT

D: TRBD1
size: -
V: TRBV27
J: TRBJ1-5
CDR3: CASSPDRGSNQPQHF
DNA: TGTGCCAGCAGTCCGGACAGGGGTAGCAATCAGCCCCAGCATTTT